A selection of T cell receptor beta chains follows, all from one sample in a study of T cells in Graves' hyperthyroidism and ophthalmopathy. TCRdb analysed the multiplex PCR reads with MiXCR anew, one entry per CDR3 protein. The table shows some 440,000 distinct CDR3 sequences, with 15% to 18% occurring only once. The sample taken for sequencing was blood. The receptors come from a woman between 18 and 29 years old with Graves' hyperthyroidism. CDR3s include the opening cysteine and the closing phenylalanine or tryptophan. A D gene is named only where the DNA matches it firmly. Rows give clone size only sometimes, using once, few, many, or a class for an expanded clone.

j_gene | d_gene | v_gene | abundance | CDR3nt | CDR3aa
TRBJ2-1 | TRBD2 | TRBV7-8 | many | TGTGCCAGCAGCCGAGGGACTAGGAGTCTTGGCGAGCAGTTCTTC | CASSRGTRSLGEQFF
TRBJ2-1 | TRBD2 | TRBV7-2 | many | TGTGCCAGCAGCTCAGCGGGGATTCACTCCTACAATGAGCAGTTCTTC | CASSSAGIHSYNEQFF
TRBJ2-5 | TRBD2 | TRBV20-1 | many | TGCAGTGCTAGGGCACCGGTAGCGGGCACGCGGGAGACCCAGTACTTC | CSARAPVAGTRETQYF
TRBJ1-2 | NA | TRBV7-2 | NA | TGTGCCAGCAGTTTGCCCAGGAACTCCTTCTATGGCTACACCTTC | CASSLPRNSFYGYTF
TRBJ2-3 | NA | TRBV5-1 | many | TGCGCCAGCAGCTTGGCCGGCTCCCTGTTAACGCAGTATTTT | CASSLAGSLLTQYF
TRBJ1-1 | NA | TRBV12-3/TRBV12-4 | many | TGTGCCAGCAGTTTGGGGGTGGTAAAGTACACTGAAGCTTTCTTT | CASSLGVVKYTEAFF
TRBJ2-3 | NA | TRBV20-1 | many | TGCAGTGCTAAAGCTAGGGACTCCCTCACAGATACGCAGTATTTT | CSAKARDSLTDTQYF
TRBJ1-4 | NA | TRBV20-1 | few | TGCAGTGCTTCTCGAGGTCCCCTTGCAACTAATGAAAAACTGTTTTTT | CSASRGPLATNEKLFF
TRBJ1-1 | NA | TRBV12-3/TRBV12-4 | many | TGTGCCAGCAGTTTATGGGACACTGAAGCTTTCTTT | CASSLWDTEAFF
TRBJ1-1 | TRBD1 | TRBV18 | many | TGTGCCAGCTCACCCTGGACAGGGGTAGTGAACACTGAAGCTTTCTTT | CASSPWTGVVNTEAFF
TRBJ2-1 | TRBD2 | TRBV2 | many | TGTGCCAGCAGTGTTGAACGGGAGGGCTATGAGCAGTTCTTC | CASSVEREGYEQFF
TRBJ1-1 | NA | TRBV5-1 | many | TGCGCCAGCAGCGAAACTCCGGGACAAATGAACACTGAAGCTTTCTTT | CASSETPGQMNTEAFF
TRBJ1-5 | NA | TRBV27 | few | TGTGCCAGCAAAACAAAGGGACAAATCAATCAGCCCCAGCATTTT | CASKTKGQINQPQHF
TRBJ2-1 | NA | TRBV5-1 | few | TGCGCCAGTGATAGAGGCGAGGGGGGGAATGAGCAGTTCTTC | CASDRGEGGNEQFF
TRBJ1-1 | TRBD1 | TRBV9 | NA | TGTGCCAGCAGCGTAGCTCCAGGGGGCAGATCTGAAGCTTTCTTT | CASSVAPGGRSEAFF
TRBJ1-2 | NA | TRBV4-1 | NA | TGCGCCAGCAGCCACGGGGCCGTAAACTATGGCTACACCTTC | CASSHGAVNYGYTF
TRBJ2-2 | TRBD1 | TRBV20-1 | NA | TGCAGTGCTAGTGGAGACAGGGTAACCGGGGAGCTGTTTTTT | CSASGDRVTGELFF
TRBJ1-3 | TRBD1 | TRBV6-2/TRBV6-3 | NA | TGTGCCAGCAAGGACAGGACCAACTTTTCTGGAAACACCATATATTTT | CASKDRTNFSGNTIYF
TRBJ2-3 | TRBD1 | TRBV24-1 | NA | TGTGCCACCAGTGATTTGCGGGACAGGGGAGATACGCAGTATTTT | CATSDLRDRGDTQYF
TRBJ2-1 | TRBD2 | TRBV5-1 | NA | TGCGCCAGCAGCTCAACAACCGGGACTACCCCCTACAATGAGCAGTTCTTC | CASSSTTGTTPYNEQFF
TRBJ2-7 | NA | TRBV20-1 | many | TGCAGTGCTGATAAACAGGGATCCCCCTACGAGCAGTACTTC | CSADKQGSPYEQYF
TRBJ2-5 | NA | TRBV4-1 | NA | TGCGCCAGCAGCCAAGATCGGGGCAGCCGCCGGGAGACCCAGTACTTC | CASSQDRGSRRETQYF
TRBJ2-7 | NA | TRBV2 | NA | TGTGCCAACAGGCCACAGGTCCCGTACGAGCAGTACTTC | CANRPQVPYEQYF
TRBJ2-7 | NA | TRBV5-1 | many | TGCGCCAGCAGCTTGTGGGGGGCCAACCGGGACGCCTACGAGCAGTACTTC | CASSLWGANRDAYEQYF
TRBJ2-1 | TRBD1 | TRBV15 | NA | TGTGCCACCAGCAGATACCGGGACAGGGGGCACGATGAGCAGTTCTTC | CATSRYRDRGHDEQFF
TRBJ2-7 | NA | TRBV7-9 | many | TGTGCCAGCAGCGAGGAGGGGGCCGAGCAGTACTTC | CASSEEGAEQYF
TRBJ1-1 | NA | TRBV6-5 | NA | TGTGCCAGCAGTTATAACAGGAACACTGAAGCTTTCTTT | CASSYNRNTEAFF